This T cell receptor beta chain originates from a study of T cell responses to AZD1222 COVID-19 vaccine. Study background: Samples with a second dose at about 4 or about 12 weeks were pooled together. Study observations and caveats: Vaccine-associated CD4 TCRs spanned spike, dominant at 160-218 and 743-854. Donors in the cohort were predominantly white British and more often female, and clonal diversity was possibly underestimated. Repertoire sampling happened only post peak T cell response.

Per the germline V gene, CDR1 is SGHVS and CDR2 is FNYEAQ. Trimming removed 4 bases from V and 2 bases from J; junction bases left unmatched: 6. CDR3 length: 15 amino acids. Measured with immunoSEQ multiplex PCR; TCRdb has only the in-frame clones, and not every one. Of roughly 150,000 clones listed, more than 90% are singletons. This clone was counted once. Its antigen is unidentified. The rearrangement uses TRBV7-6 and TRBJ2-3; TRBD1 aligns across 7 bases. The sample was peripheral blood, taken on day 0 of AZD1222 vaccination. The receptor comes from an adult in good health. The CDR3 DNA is TGTGCCAGCAGCTCACGGGACAGATTCACAGATACGCAGTATTTT. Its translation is CASSSRDRFTDTQYF.